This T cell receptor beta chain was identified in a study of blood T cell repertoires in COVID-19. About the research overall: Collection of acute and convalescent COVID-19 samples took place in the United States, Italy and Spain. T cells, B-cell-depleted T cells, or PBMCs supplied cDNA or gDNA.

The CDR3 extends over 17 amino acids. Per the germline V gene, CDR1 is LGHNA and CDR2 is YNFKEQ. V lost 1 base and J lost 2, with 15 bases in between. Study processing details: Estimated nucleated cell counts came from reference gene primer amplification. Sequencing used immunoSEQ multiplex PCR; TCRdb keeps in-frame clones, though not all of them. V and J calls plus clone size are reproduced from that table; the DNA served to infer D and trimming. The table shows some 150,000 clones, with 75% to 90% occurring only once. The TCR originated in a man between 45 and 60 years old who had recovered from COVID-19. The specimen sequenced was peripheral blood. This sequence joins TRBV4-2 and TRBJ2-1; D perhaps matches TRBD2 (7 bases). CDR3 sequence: CASSQVVAGATYNEQFF. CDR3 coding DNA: TGTGCCAGCAGCCAAGTCGTGGCGGGGGCCACCTACAATGAGCAGTTCTTC.